This TCR beta chain was obtained from a study of OX40 agonist ivuxolimab in advanced cancers. Findings and limits, study-wide: Compared with others, partial responders at 0.1-3.0 mg/kg displayed clonal expansion among the lowest.

In its sample, this clone was seen once. Its antigen is not identified. Trimming took 8 bases from V and 5 from J, leaving 9 bases between them. Germline values: CDR1 SQVTM, CDR2 ANQGSEA. CDR3 length equals 10 residues. TCRdb keeps only in-frame clones here, not all; method: immunoSEQ multiplex PCR. The sample has approximately 66,000 clones, 85% to 90% seen once. This sample comprised CD4+ or CD8+ T cells sorted from blood, obtained in a trial of the OX40 agonist ivuxolimab. This receptor was identified in an adult with an advanced solid tumor such as melanoma, head and neck, liver or kidney cancer. The V call is TRBV29-1, the J call TRBJ1-1, with D possibly TRBD1 on 5 matching bases. As DNA, the CDR3 is TGCAGCTCCGGGGGGACTGAAGCTTTCTTT. Its protein is CSSGGTEAFF.